The entry below gives a single T cell receptor (beta chain) sequence along with its context. The sample originates from a study of blood T cell repertoires in COVID-19. Study summary: Material from acute and convalescent COVID-19 was sourced from the United States, Italy and Spain.

In the original analysis: Reference gene primer amplification yielded estimated nucleated cell counts. The assay was immunoSEQ multiplex PCR, and TCRdb's table has in-frame clones only and misses some. From that table come the V and J calls and clone size; the DNA was used to work out D and trimming. The data contain some 170,000 clones, about 88% of them singletons. The V gene lost 6 bases and the J gene lost 2 bases, with 12 bases spanning the gap. The CDR3 is 14 amino acids. The germline gives CDR1 SGHTA, CDR2 FQGTGA. Sequencing input: peripheral blood. The sequence came from an elderly woman with acute or convalescent COVID-19. J is TRBJ2-3 and V is TRBV7-3; weak D call: TRBD1 (6 bases). The CDR3 DNA reads as TGTGCCAGCAGATTAGGGACACACACAGATACGCAGTATTTT. Amino acid sequence: CASRLGTHTDTQYF. The complete variable domain, with remaining parts taken from reference TRBV7-3 and TRBJ2-3, reads GAGVSQTPSNKVTEKGKYVELRCDPISGHTALYWYRQSLGQGPEFLIYFQGTGAADDSGLPNDRFFAVRPEGSVSTLKIQRTERGDSAVYLCASRLGTHTDTQYFGPGTRLTVL.